Listed here are 26 T cell receptor beta chains from one sample, sequenced in a study of blood T cell repertoires in COVID-19. The assay was immunoSEQ multiplex PCR, and TCRdb's table has in-frame clones only and misses some. The table lists 120,000 to 150,000 clones, 60% to 85% of them singletons, with over 8.5% in the top ten. The material sequenced was peripheral blood. The receptors derive from a man aged 50 to 59 with active or convalescent COVID-19.

The rearrangement joins TRBV5-8 to TRBJ1-4; weak D call: TRBD1 (5 bases). Trimming pared 5 bases from V and 4 bases from J, leaving 12 bases between. The CDR3 sequence is 14 residues long. Germline assignment: CDR1 SGHTS and CDR2 YDEGEE. The CDR3 DNA sequence: TGTGCCAGCAGGATCAGACAGTTTAATGAAAAACTGTTTTTT. This translates into CASRIRQFNEKLFF.

The chain has TRBV29-1 and TRBJ2-7; 11 bases line up with TRBD2. The J segment lost 2 bases and the V segment lost 3 bases, leaving 0 bases of the junction unmatched. The CDR3 consists of 13 residues. The germline CDR1 and CDR2 sequences are SQVTM and ANQGSEA. The CDR3 DNA follows: TGCAGCGTTGAGGGACTAGCGGCCTACGAGCAGTACTTC. Protein product: CSVEGLAAYEQYF.

The J gene is TRBJ2-7, the V gene TRBV2; 10 positions agree with TRBD1. The V segment lost 6 bases and the J segment 1 base; nucleotides outside the gene matches: 9. Germline V gives CDR1 SNHLY, CDR2 FYNNEI. This CDR3 has 16 residues. This CDR3 reads CASSLAGTGESYEQYF. In DNA, the CDR3 is TGTGCCAGCAGCCTAGCCGGGACAGGGGAGTCCTACGAGCAGTACTTC.

The table lists this clone with a count of one. The rearrangement uses TRBV6-5 and TRBJ1-1; D is unclear. V was shortened by 5 bases and J by 0 bases, with 13 bases between the two germline ends. CDR3 length: 15 residues. Per the germline V gene, CDR1 is MNHEY and CDR2 is SVGAGI. This CDR3 reads CASSPHVQMNTEAFF. The CDR3 nucleotides are TGTGCCAGCAGTCCCCACGTCCAGATGAACACTGAAGCTTTCTTT.

This clone occurred a few times. The gene calls are TRBV19 and TRBJ2-7, with 9 bases matching TRBD1. The CDR3 loop spans 14 amino acids. Germline CDR1 is LNHDA and CDR2 is SQIVND (reference sequence). The ends lost 6 bases at V and 5 bases at J; junction bases unmatched: 8. DNA for the CDR3: TGTGCCAGTAGCCAGACAGGGGGTAGTAACGAGCAGTACTTC. It specifies CASSQTGGSNEQYF.

CDR3 region: CASRGTSGSNEQFF. The CDR3, as DNA: TGTGCCAGCAGAGGAACTAGCGGGAGTAATGAGCAGTTCTTC. The rearrangement uses TRBV27 and TRBJ2-1; 11 bases agree with TRBD2. The germline gives CDR1 MNHEY, CDR2 SMNVEV (reference sequence). The CDR3 has 14 residues. Trimming cost V 6 bases and J 7 bases; bases outside gene matches: 5.

This clone was counted a single time. The rearrangement joins TRBV7-8 to TRBJ2-1; 13 bases are a match to TRBD2. CDR1 is SGHVS and CDR2 is FQNEAQ in the germline V gene. The CDR3 runs to 16 residues. V was clipped by 3 bases and J by 4 bases; unmatched bases: 3. CDR3 amino acids: CASSFGTSGNYNEQFF. The CDR3 DNA reads TGTGCCAGCAGCTTCGGGACTAGCGGGAATTACAATGAGCAGTTCTTC.

The genes are TRBV27 and TRBJ2-1; TRBD2 agrees at 11 bases. V shed 2 bases, J shed 5 bases, and the junction held 11 bases outside the gene matches. The CDR3 consists of 18 residues. Germline CDR1 reads MNHEY; CDR2 reads SMNVEV (reference sequence). The CDR3, as DNA: TGTGCCAGCAGTTTACGGCTAGCGGGAGGTACCGCCAACAATGAGCAGTTCTTC. Protein product: CASSLRLAGGTANNEQFF.

The J gene is TRBJ1-1, the V gene TRBV18, with D tentatively TRBD1 (6 bases). The V gene lost 6 bases and the J gene lost 1 base, with 15 bases spanning the gap. The CDR3 covers 15 residues. CDR1 KGHSH and CDR2 LQKENI come from the germline V gene. The CDR3 loop reads CASSPGRGENTEAFF. CDR3 coding DNA: TGTGCCAGCTCCCCGGGCAGGGGAGAGAACACTGAAGCTTTCTTT.

The genes are TRBV12-3 or TRBV12-4 and TRBJ1-2; D ambiguous. The CDR3 length is 12 residues. V shed 7 bases and J shed 0 bases, with 6 bases lying between them. The CDR3 loop is CASTLANYGYTF. The DNA for the CDR3 is TGTGCCAGCACCCTAGCTAACTATGGCTACACCTTC.

J is TRBJ1-2 and V is TRBV3-1 (or the pseudogene TRBV3-2); 8 nucleotides match TRBD1. Germline V gene data show CDR1 as LGHDT and CDR2 as YNNKEL (reference sequence). The V and J ends lost 3 bases and 4 bases, in that order; junction bases with no gene match: 10. CDR3 length: 16 amino acids. In nucleotides, the CDR3 is TGTGCCAGCAGCCAGGCCGGGACAGGCGGCCCCTATGGCTACACCTTC. Protein sequence: CASSQAGTGGPYGYTF.

V and J are TRBV2 and TRBJ2-3, with D maybe TRBD2 (6 bases). CDR3 size: 15 residues. V lost 1 base and J lost 3, with 11 bases in between. Germline CDR1 SNHLY, CDR2 FYNNEI. DNA for the CDR3: TGTGCCAGCAGTGAAGGGACGGGAGTGACAGATACGCAGTATTTT. Translating gives CASSEGTGVTDTQYF.

The chain joins TRBV13 to TRBJ2-1; 9 positions match TRBD2. The CDR3 totals 15 residues. With 8 bases clipped from V and 3 bases from J, the junction kept 8 bases outside the gene matches. Looked up from germline, CDR1 is PRHDT and CDR2 is FYEKMQ (reference sequence). CDR3 region: CASDLSGSGYNEQFF. The CDR3 DNA follows: TGTGCCAGCGACCTTAGCGGGAGTGGCTACAATGAGCAGTTCTTC.

V and J are TRBV9 and TRBJ2-1; D perhaps matches TRBD1 (5 bases). V was shortened by 2 bases and J by 6 bases, with 9 bases between the two germline ends. The CDR3 is 13 amino acids. Germline V gene data show CDR1 as SGDLS and CDR2 as YYNGEE. The CDR3 sequence: CASSVVTGNEQFF. The CDR3 DNA sequence: TGTGCCAGCAGCGTTGTTACAGGCAATGAGCAGTTCTTC. Full variable domain (outside the CDR3, taken from reference TRBV9 and TRBJ2-1): DSGVTQTPKHLITATGQRVTLRCSPRSGDLSVYWYQQSLDQGLQFLIQYYNGEERAKGNILERFSAQQFPDLHSELNLSSLELGDSALYFCASSVVTGNEQFFGPGTRLTVL.

The V gene is TRBV2, the J gene TRBJ2-3, with D unresolved. The CDR3 consists of 15 residues. V lost 5 bases, J lost 0 bases, and 12 bases lay in between. Germline values: CDR1 SNHLY, CDR2 FYNNEI. Written as DNA, the CDR3 is TGTGCCAGCAGTCAAGACCACTTTAGCACAGATACGCAGTATTTT. It yields the protein CASSQDHFSTDTQYF.

The chain carries TRBV18 and TRBJ2-6; D unclear. This CDR3 comprises 15 residues. CDR1 KGHSH and CDR2 LQKENI come from the germline V gene. V was trimmed by 6 bases and J by 0 bases, leaving 9 bases between them. CDR3 residues: CASSTSGSGANVLTF. The CDR3 DNA follows: TGTGCCAGCTCTACCTCGGGCTCTGGGGCCAACGTCCTGACTTTC.

Only a few counts were recorded for this clone. The chain recombines TRBV15 with TRBJ2-7; 10 bases match TRBD2. Germline V gene lookup returns CDR1 LNHNV and CDR2 YYDKDF (reference sequence). With 0 bases clipped from V and 2 bases from J, the junction kept 7 bases outside the gene matches. The CDR3 spans 17 residues. CDR3 sequence reads: CATSREGASGGAYEQYF. DNA for the CDR3: TGTGCCACCAGCAGAGAGGGGGCTAGCGGGGGAGCCTACGAGCAGTACTTC. The variable domain in full, completed from reference TRBV15 and TRBJ2-7, reads DAMVIQNPRYQVTQFGKPVTLSCSQTLNHNVMYWYQQKSSQAPKLLFHYYDKDFNNEADTPDNFQSRRPNTSFCFLDIRSPGLGDTAMYLCATSREGASGGAYEQYFGPGTRLTVT.

The rearrangement uses TRBV19 and TRBJ2-5; D not resolved. V lost 5 bases and J 1 base, leaving 11 bases between the germline ends. The CDR3 consists of 14 residues. CDR1 and CDR2 from the germline V gene are LNHDA and SQIVND (reference sequence). CDR3 sequence (DNA): TGTGCCAGTAGTCCTACGCGGAGCCAAGAGACCCAGTACTTC. Translation gives CASSPTRSQETQYF.

This clone was seen just once. An end of the junction does not agree with germline; a read error may underlie this. The genes are TRBV2 and TRBJ1-6, with TRBD1 as a possible D gene (6 bases). Germline CDR1 and CDR2: SNHLY and FYNNEI. This CDR3 is built from 17 residues. The CDR3 reads CASSEGTPSSYNSPLHF. CDR3 DNA: TGTGCCAGCAGCGAAGGGACACCTAGCTCCTATAATTCACCCCTCCACTTT.

This sequence joins TRBV3-1 (or the pseudogene TRBV3-2) and TRBJ2-3; possible D gene TRBD2, 7 bases. There are 17 residues in the CDR3. V lost 0 bases and J 2 bases, leaving 15 bases between the germline ends. CDR1 LGHDT and CDR2 YNNKEL come from the germline V gene (reference sequence). The CDR3 nucleotides are TGTGCCAGCAGCCAAGATACGGGGGGCATCCCCACAGATACGCAGTATTTT. The encoded protein is CASSQDTGGIPTDTQYF.

In this sample, this clone turned up once. CDR3 bases: TGTGCCAGCAGTCTCAACGGGTTGGCTAGCGGGAGGCAGAACACCGGGGAGCTGTTTTTT. Encoded protein: CASSLNGLASGRQNTGELFF. The J gene is TRBJ2-2, the V gene TRBV28; 11 positions match TRBD2. Germline assignment: CDR1 MDHEN and CDR2 SYDVKM. The V and J ends lost 5 bases and 1 base, in that order; junction bases with no gene match: 15. The length of the CDR3 is 20 residues.

The V and J genes are TRBV2 and TRBJ2-1; the match to TRBD1 covers 9 bases. Germline V gene data show CDR1 as SNHLY and CDR2 as FYNNEI. V gave up 2 bases and J gave up 3 bases; unmatched junction bases: 8. The CDR3 covers 17 residues. CDR3 amino acids: CASSELIGQGYYNEQFF. The CDR3 nucleotides are TGTGCCAGCAGTGAATTAATTGGACAGGGGTACTACAATGAGCAGTTCTTC.

A word on this clone: The junction departs from the called germline gene at one end, perhaps through a read error. The chain carries TRBV7-9 and TRBJ2-1; the match to TRBD2 covers 11 bases. Germline V gene lookup returns CDR1 SEHNR and CDR2 FQNEAQ (reference sequence). This CDR3 is 13 amino acids long. Here the CDR3 DNA reads TGTGCCAGCAGAGGGACTAGCGGTTTTTTGGCGATCTTC. It encodes CASRGTSGFLAIF. The full variable domain, with the rest looked up from reference TRBV7-9 and TRBJ2-1, is DTGVSQNPRHKITKRGQNVTFRCDPISEHNRLYWYRQTLGQGPEFLTYFQNEAQLEKSRLLSDRFSAERPKGSFSTLEIQRTEQGDSAMYLCASRGTSGFLAIFGPGTRLTVL.

This sequence joins TRBV5-1 and TRBJ2-7, with 14 bases identical to TRBD2. Germline V CDR1 and CDR2: SGHRS, YFSETQ. The CDR3 is 18 amino acids. The J segment lost 4 bases and the V segment lost 0 bases, leaving 9 bases of the junction unmatched. The CDR3 DNA reads TGCGCCAGCAGCTTGGCGGGACTAGCGGGAGTAGGCGGATACGAGCAGTACTTC. Translation gives CASSLAGLAGVGGYEQYF.

The V call is TRBV30, the J call TRBJ2-7; D unclear. This CDR3 region has 13 residues. Germline V gene lookup returns CDR1 GTSNPN and CDR2 SVGIG (reference sequence). V gave up 2 bases and J gave up 1 base, with 9 bases separating them. The CDR3 DNA reads TGTGCCTGGAGTTCACAATTTTCCTACGAGCAGTACTTC. This sequence encodes CAWSSQFSYEQYF.

This clone appeared a few times. This chain uses TRBV5-1 with TRBJ1-2, with D uncertain. Trimming stripped 2 bases from V and 5 bases from J, with 10 bases between. Germline CDR1 and CDR2: SGHRS and YFSETQ. The CDR3 spans 13 residues. This CDR3 reads CASSFPTAYGYTF. CDR3 DNA: TGCGCCAGCAGCTTTCCAACTGCGTATGGCTACACCTTC.